These T cell receptor beta chains were read from a single sample in a study of T cell repertoires and HLA-DP antigens. For these TCRs, the target antigens are not known. Assay: immunoSEQ multiplex PCR; the TCRdb copy retains only in-frame clones and omits some. The table includes about 110,000 clones, about 92% detected once. The sample taken for sequencing was CD4+ T cells from PBMCs. The origin of the receptors is a woman between 18 and 30 years old in good health and CMV-seronegative. CDR3s leave out the opening cysteine and the closing phenylalanine or tryptophan. Fields, in order: V gene, J gene, CDR3 protein.

TRBV4-1	TRBJ2-1	ASSQGTSGRKGLNEQF
TRBV7-3	TRBJ1-5	ASSLAGGTGNNQPQH
TRBV28	TRBJ2-2	ASTTNTGELF
TRBV9	TRBJ2-3	ASSVVGAPMNTQY
TRBV30	TRBJ2-7	AWTTKGLGQY
TRBV7-2	TRBJ2-7	ASSLVDRGMVYEQY
TRBV9	TRBJ2-6	ASSGPGQAGSGANVLT
TRBV5-4	TRBJ2-7	ASSARDRGLNEQY
TRBV11-2	TRBJ1-3	ASNPRGGKPGNTIY
TRBV29-1	TRBJ1-2	SAGQAYGYT
TRBV6-6	TRBJ2-7	ASKGTGVYEQY
TRBV7-3	TRBJ2-3	ASSLVTSGSFDTQY
TRBV4-2	TRBJ2-7	ASSQDSKEAGWLDEQY
TRBV30	TRBJ1-5	AWKGGANQPQH
TRBV28	TRBJ2-1	ASNSPADSYNEQF
TRBV6-5	TRBJ1-5	ASSSTGVGQPQH
TRBV28	TRBJ1-1	ASTFDTNTEAF
TRBV5-1	TRBJ2-7	ASSLEGYEQY
TRBV19	TRBJ1-3	ASSRQGSGNTIY
TRBV5-6	TRBJ1-6	ASTQGADHFH
TRBV4-3	TRBJ1-1	ASSQGQGSTEAF
TRBV9	TRBJ2-1	ASSPSQGPTYNEQF
TRBV6-1	TRBJ1-5	ASRGDGQRNQPQH
TRBV7-2	TRBJ2-3	ASSLIPPSPKMSDTQY
TRBV9	TRBJ2-7	ASSVQQGFEQY
TRBV7-2	TRBJ1-2	ASSLQGSGSYT
TRBV18	TRBJ2-2	ASSPPTSGGELF
TRBV15	TRBJ1-4	ATSSRLKGIEGEKLF
TRBV7-9	TRBJ2-7	ASSPWAGGWQY
TRBV7-2	TRBJ2-5	ASTPMGRGGRETQY
TRBV7-6	TRBJ2-3	ASSLEVGDTQY
TRBV28	TRBJ1-1	ASVVTLNTEAF